This TCR beta chain was sequenced during a study of OX40 agonist ivuxolimab in advanced cancers. Study-wide background: A male proportion of about 84% was recorded, with mean age around 64 years and range about 20 to 85. Study findings and constraints: Low levels of normalized T-cell clonal expansion also appeared in some nonresponders.

TCRdb's copy holds only in-frame clones and misses some; the assay was immunoSEQ multiplex PCR. Among some 80,000 clones listed, roughly 89% were seen once. The CDR3 sequence is 16 residues long. V dropped 0 bases and J dropped 7 bases, with 17 bases sitting between them. Germline V CDR1 and CDR2: SGHTS, YDEGEE. Remarks on this clone: Antigen unknown.

The material sequenced was CD4+ or CD8+ T cells sorted from blood, taken in a trial of the OX40 agonist ivuxolimab. This sequence originates from an adult with an advanced solid tumor such as melanoma, head and neck, liver or kidney cancer. This sequence joins TRBV5-8 and TRBJ2-1; perhaps TRBD1 as D (6 bases). CDR3 in DNA: TGTGCCAGCAGCTTGGGTACGGGCAGGGGCAGGAATGAGCAGTTCTTC. It specifies CASSLGTGRGRNEQFF.